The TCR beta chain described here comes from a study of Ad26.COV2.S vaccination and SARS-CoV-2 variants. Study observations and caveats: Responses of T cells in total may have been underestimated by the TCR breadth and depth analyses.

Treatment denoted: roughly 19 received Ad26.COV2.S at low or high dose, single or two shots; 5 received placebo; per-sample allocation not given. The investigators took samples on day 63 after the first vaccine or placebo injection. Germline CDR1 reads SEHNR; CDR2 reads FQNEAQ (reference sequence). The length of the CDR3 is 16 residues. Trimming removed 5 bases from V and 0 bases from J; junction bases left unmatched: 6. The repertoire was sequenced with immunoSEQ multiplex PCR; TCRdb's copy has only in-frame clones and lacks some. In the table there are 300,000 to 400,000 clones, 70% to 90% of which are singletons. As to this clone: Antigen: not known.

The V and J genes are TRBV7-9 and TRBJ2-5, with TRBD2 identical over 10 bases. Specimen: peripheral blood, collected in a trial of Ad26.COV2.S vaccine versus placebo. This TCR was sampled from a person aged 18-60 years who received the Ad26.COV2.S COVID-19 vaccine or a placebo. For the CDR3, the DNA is TGTGCCAGCAGCCCTGGGACTAGCGTAAACCAAGAGACCCAGTACTTC. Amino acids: CASSPGTSVNQETQYF.